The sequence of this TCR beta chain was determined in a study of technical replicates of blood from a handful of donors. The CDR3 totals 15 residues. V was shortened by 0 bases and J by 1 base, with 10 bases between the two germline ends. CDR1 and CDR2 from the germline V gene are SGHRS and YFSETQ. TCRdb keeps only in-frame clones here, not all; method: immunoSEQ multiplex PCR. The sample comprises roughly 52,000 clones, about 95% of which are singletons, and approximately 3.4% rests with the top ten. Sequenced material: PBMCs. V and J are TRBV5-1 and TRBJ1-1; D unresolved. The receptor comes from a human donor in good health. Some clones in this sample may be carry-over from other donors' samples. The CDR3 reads CASSLAGDPNTEAFF. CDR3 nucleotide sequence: TGCGCCAGCAGCTTGGCAGGTGATCCGAACACTGAAGCTTTCTTT.